This T cell receptor beta chain derives from a study of early T cells in non-severe SARS-CoV-2 infection. Per germline, CDR1 MNHNY and CDR2 SVGAGI (reference sequence). V shed 1 base, J shed 6 bases, and the junction held 15 bases outside the gene matches. The length of the CDR3 is 18 residues. Attachment of unique molecular identifiers to individual cDNA molecules was performed. Using its own MiXCR run on the 5' RACE reads, TCRdb lists one record per CDR3 protein. The repertoire holds just over 65,000 distinct CDR3 sequences, with roughly an eighth as singletons. This clonotype occurred a few times. The V and J genes are TRBV6-6 and TRBJ1-2, with 9 bases lining up with TRBD1. Sequenced material: whole blood. The TCR comes from an adult who was a healthcare worker with PCR-confirmed SARS-CoV-2 infection or an uninfected control (not recorded which). CDR3 loop: CASSYWKLTGGPMDGYTF. CDR3 nucleotide sequence: TGTGCCAGCAGTTACTGGAAACTGACAGGGGGACCTATGGATGGCTACACCTTC.